The rows below give T cell receptor beta chains drawn from one sample of a study of shared clonotypes between healthy human individuals. Produced via immunoSEQ multiplex PCR; TCRdb's table is partial and in-frame only. The table records 2 million to 2.5 million clones, 90% to 95% of them present only once. Sequencing used naive CD4+ T cells from PBMCs. These receptors were collected from a man between 18 and 35 years old in good health. Some clones in this sample may be carry-over from other donors' samples. Each CDR3 is given with its conserved first and last residue. The size of a clone is reported for some rows only, either as once, few or many, or as a class for expanded clones.

j_gene | v_gene | abundance | CDR3aa
TRBJ2-5 | TRBV5-4 | NA | CASSPPSQGPETQYF
TRBJ1-1 | TRBV4-2 | NA | CASSLEEGYPNTEAFF
TRBJ1-1 | TRBV7-9 | NA | CASSLTQGSPEAFF
TRBJ1-3 | TRBV14 | NA | CASSPRGGNTIYF
TRBJ2-5 | TRBV2 | NA | CASSELSPLETQYF
TRBJ2-5 | TRBV5-1 | NA | CASSLGGRLQTQYF
TRBJ2-5 | TRBV4-3 | NA | CASSQEVGETQYF
TRBJ2-7 | TRBV18 | NA | CASSPGGHYEQYF
TRBJ2-3 | TRBV5-1 | NA | CASSMLAGGTDTQYF
TRBJ2-1 | TRBV18 | once | CASSPPSGRSSNEQFF
TRBJ2-7 | TRBV6-6 | NA | CASSRGQGAYEQYF
TRBJ2-7 | TRBV19 | NA | CASSPAGLAGPYEQYF
TRBJ2-1 | TRBV27 | NA | CASRTRTAYNEQFF
TRBJ1-1 | TRBV7-2 | NA | CASSLAFGPGAEAFF
TRBJ2-5 | TRBV7-6 | NA | CASSPHPFRQETQYF
TRBJ1-4 | TRBV10-2 | NA | CASSDLQGGEKLFF
TRBJ1-2 | TRBV5-1 | NA | CASSSIQGNYGYTF
TRBJ2-7 | TRBV9 | NA | CASSVGVDRSYEQYF
TRBJ1-1 | TRBV10-1 | NA | CASSEQRNTEAFF
TRBJ1-1 | TRBV10-1 | few | CASKSALNTEAFF
TRBJ2-7 | TRBV5-5 | NA | CASSRAGLIYEQYF
TRBJ1-1 | TRBV4-3 | NA | CASSQEWDTEAFF
TRBJ1-1 | TRBV2 | NA | CASSVDRETEAFF
TRBJ2-1 | TRBV29-1 | NA | CSVGERGEQFF
TRBJ1-3 | TRBV5-4 | NA | CASSLGGAGNTIYF
TRBJ1-4 | TRBV9 | once | CASSAGTAEKLFF
TRBJ2-7 | TRBV19 | NA | CASSRGGGSSYEQYF
TRBJ1-1 | TRBV6-1 | NA | CASSEAGTGLLAFF
TRBJ1-4 | TRBV29-1 | NA | CSVAEGVSEKLFF
TRBJ1-5 | TRBV9 | NA | CASSVGAGGTGNQPQHF
TRBJ1-1 | TRBV6-1 | NA | CATKGQGVTEAFF
TRBJ1-4 | TRBV7-2 | NA | CASSQRATNEKLFF
TRBJ2-1 | TRBV9 | NA | CASSADPRLGEQFF
TRBJ2-7 | TRBV27 | NA | CATSDRVGSEQYF
TRBJ2-7 | TRBV10-2 | NA | CASSERLAGGEQYF
TRBJ1-5 | TRBV6-5 | NA | CASGYRGDQPQHF
TRBJ1-2 | TRBV2 | NA | CASTRDRAYGYTF
TRBJ2-7 | TRBV7-9 | NA | CASSTTGGQGAPLYEQYF
TRBJ1-5 | TRBV2 | NA | CASSEQGSNQPQHF
TRBJ1-3 | TRBV4-2 | NA | CASSQDYAAVGGNTIYF
TRBJ2-3 | TRBV7-3 | NA | CASSQLGGGTDTQYF
TRBJ1-1 | TRBV27 | few | CASSFWAEGEAFF
TRBJ2-7 | TRBV7-9 | NA | CASSSVGEGTKQYF
TRBJ2-2 | TRBV5-1 | NA | CASSLGPSRSANTGELFF
TRBJ2-1 | TRBV6-1 | NA | CASSEATTKQFF
TRBJ1-2 | TRBV23-1 | NA | CASSQSTSSDRPYGYTF
TRBJ2-1 | TRBV25-1 | NA | CASSRESHYNEQFF